This T cell receptor beta chain was obtained from a study of blood T cell repertoires in COVID-19. The wider study: Collection of acute and convalescent COVID-19 samples took place in the United States, Italy and Spain. In each case, the material was cDNA or gDNA derived from T cells, B-cell-depleted T cells, or PBMCs.

The trim removed 7 bases at V and 5 bases at J, leaving 4 bases unmatched. This CDR3 is built from 14 residues. CDR1 and CDR2 (germline): SGHNT, YYREEE (reference sequence). TCRdb keeps only in-frame clones here, not all; method: immunoSEQ multiplex PCR. The table lists about 310,000 clones, around 84% of them singletons. This clone appeared a few times. Recruits, aged roughly 18 to 89 years, lived in under 25 US areas. Clinical histories supplied by participants themselves formed the basis of cohort assignment. The sequenced sample consisted of PBMCs or T cells enriched from blood (not recorded which). This chain links TRBV5-4 with TRBJ2-3; 13 bases line up with TRBD2. The TCR sequence derives from a woman in her twenties or thirties who had been exposed to COVID-19. Here the CDR3 DNA reads TGTGCCAGCCCGGGACTAGCGGGATTAGATACGCAGTATTTT. This translates into CASPGLAGLDTQYF.